The table lists the clone carrying this TCR beta chain with a count of one. It was roughly 10 milliliters of peripheral blood that were drawn from each donor. Germline CDR1 is SQVTM and CDR2 is ANQGSEA. This CDR3 has 12 residues. The V gene lost 6 bases and the J gene lost 13 bases, with 19 bases spanning the gap. The sample belongs to a study of blood T cells in healthy people across ages. A second about 6 to 11 cycle PCR used barcoded and J-beta primers. TCRdb analysed the 5' RACE reads with MiXCR anew, one entry per CDR3 protein. The sample consists of about 830,000 distinct CDR3 sequences, approximately 65% of them appearing once.

Specimen: blood. This TCR was sampled from a man aged 30-40 years in good health. This sequence joins TRBV29-1 and TRBJ2-1; maybe TRBD1 (5 bases). The CDR3, as DNA: TGCAGCGTCCCGACAGTCGTAGAGACCCAGTTCTTC. Encoded protein: CSVPTVVETQFF.